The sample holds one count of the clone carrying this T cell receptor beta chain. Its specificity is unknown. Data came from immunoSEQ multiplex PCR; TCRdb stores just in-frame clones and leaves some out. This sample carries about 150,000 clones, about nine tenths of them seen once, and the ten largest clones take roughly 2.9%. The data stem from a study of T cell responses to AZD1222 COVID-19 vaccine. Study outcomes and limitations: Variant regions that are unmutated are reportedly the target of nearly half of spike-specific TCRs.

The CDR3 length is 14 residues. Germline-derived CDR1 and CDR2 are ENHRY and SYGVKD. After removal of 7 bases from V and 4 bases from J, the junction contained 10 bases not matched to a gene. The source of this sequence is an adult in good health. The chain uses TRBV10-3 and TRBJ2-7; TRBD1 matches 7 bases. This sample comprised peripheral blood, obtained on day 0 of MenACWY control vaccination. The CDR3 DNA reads TGTGCCATCACCCGACAGGGACCTGATTACGAGCAGTACTTC. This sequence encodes CAITRQGPDYEQYF.